These T cell receptor beta chains were read from a single sample in a study of cytomegalovirus exposure and HLA in healthy donors. TCRdb keeps only in-frame clones here, not all; method: immunoSEQ multiplex PCR. The table records around 150,000 clones, around 72% of them present only once. The sample was PBMCs. These TCRs come from a man between 18 and 35 years old in good health and CMV-seronegative. Each CDR3 is given with its conserved first and last residue. The order of the fields is D gene, V gene, clone size, J gene, CDR3 protein, CDR3 DNA. D genes are given only for firm matches. Expanded clones are given a class, and other clones once, few, many or no size at all.

>TRBD1|TRBV14|NA|TRBJ1-6
CASSHGTHGTALTRYNSPLHF
TGTGCCAGCAGCCACGGGACACACGGGACAGCCCTCACCCGCTATAATTCACCCCTCCACTTT
>NA|TRBV10-3|NA|TRBJ1-3
CASSEVLSVMTIYF
TGTGCCAGCTCCGAGGTATTGAGTGTCATGACCATATATTTT
>TRBD1|TRBV27|NA|TRBJ2-6
CASSFRDRYSGANVLTF
TGTGCCAGCAGCTTCCGGGACAGATACTCTGGGGCCAACGTCCTGACTTTC
>NA|TRBV9|NA|TRBJ2-7
CASSWGPGQNSYEQYF
TGTGCCAGCAGCTGGGGCCCGGGACAAAACTCCTACGAGCAGTACTTC
>NA|TRBV7-9|few|TRBJ1-1
CSSSLGGPGYTEAFF
TGTTCCAGCAGCCTTGGCGGGCCGGGGTACACTGAAGCTTTCTTT
>NA|TRBV7-9|NA|TRBJ2-5
CASSPYGGSRETQYF
TGTGCCAGCAGCCCCTACGGGGGTAGCAGGGAGACCCAGTACTTC
>NA|TRBV29-1|once|TRBJ2-7
CSVETADRAYEQYF
TGCAGCGTTGAAACGGCGGACAGAGCCTACGAGCAGTACTTC
>TRBD2|TRBV4-3|medium-sized|TRBJ2-3
CASSQDLAGVGDTQYF
TGCGCCAGCAGCCAAGATTTAGCGGGAGTGGGGGATACGCAGTATTTT
>NA|TRBV2|NA|TRBJ1-2
CASTPRIGYTF
TGTGCCAGCACTCCGAGAATTGGCTACACCTTC
>NA|TRBV25-1|few|TRBJ1-5
CASSGYRSNQPQHF
TGTGCCAGCAGTGGTTACAGAAGCAATCAGCCCCAGCATTTT
>NA|TRBV29-1|NA|TRBJ2-7
CSVLGQTYEQYF
TGCAGCGTTCTTGGACAGACCTACGAGCAGTACTTC
>TRBD1|TRBV28|NA|TRBJ1-2
CASRPPGQGHGYTF
TGTGCCAGCAGACCCCCGGGACAGGGGCACGGCTACACCTTC
>NA|TRBV5-6|few|TRBJ1-1
CASSLAAGNTEAFF
TGTGCCAGCAGCTTGGCCGCGGGAAACACTGAAGCTTTCTTT
>NA|TRBV7-2|NA|TRBJ2-1
CASSATGNEQFF
TGTGCCAGCAGCGCGACGGGCAATGAGCAGTTCTTC
>TRBD2|TRBV5-1|NA|TRBJ2-7
CASSFSGTNYEQYF
TGCGCCAGCAGCTTCAGCGGGACCAACTACGAGCAGTACTTC
>TRBD1|TRBV2|NA|TRBJ2-7
CASSGQGDEQYF
TGTGCCAGCAGTGGACAGGGGGACGAGCAGTACTTC
>TRBD1|TRBV9|NA|TRBJ1-2
CASSPRTGVNYGYTF
TGTGCCAGCAGCCCCCGGACAGGGGTGAACTATGGCTACACCTTC
>NA|TRBV19|NA|TRBJ1-5
CASSIEINQPQHF
TGTGCCAGTAGTATAGAAATAAATCAGCCCCAGCATTTT
>TRBD1|TRBV6-1|NA|TRBJ2-2
CASSVAGQGGYGELFF
TGTGCCAGCAGTGTTGCTGGACAGGGGGGGTACGGGGAGCTGTTTTTT
>TRBD2|TRBV13|NA|TRBJ2-1
CASSPTTGTSGNNEQFF
TGTGCCAGCAGCCCAACCACCGGGACTAGCGGGAACAATGAGCAGTTCTTC
>NA|TRBV4-3|NA|TRBJ2-3
CASSQDGAGTDTQYF
TGCGCCAGCAGCCAAGATGGGGCGGGGACAGATACGCAGTATTTT
>NA|TRBV21-1|NA|TRBJ2-1
CASSAYRVFYNEQFF
TGTGCCAGCAGCGCCTACAGGGTTTTTTACAATGAGCAGTTCTTC
>TRBD2|TRBV5-4|few|TRBJ2-2
CASTLGGSANTGELFF
TGTGCCAGCACCCTGGGGGGGTCGGCGAACACCGGGGAGCTGTTTTTT
>NA|TRBV4-1|NA|TRBJ2-5
CASSQSPREETQYF
TGCGCCAGCAGCCAATCCCCCCGGGAAGAGACCCAGTACTTC
>TRBD1|TRBV4-3|few|TRBJ1-4
CASSPDRDMEKLFF
TGCGCCAGCAGCCCCGACAGGGATATGGAAAAACTGTTTTTT
>NA|TRBV6-5|NA|TRBJ2-1
CASSYLAANEQFF
TGTGCCAGCAGTTACTTAGCGGCAAATGAGCAGTTCTTC
>NA|TRBV5-4|NA|TRBJ2-3
CASSLSSASTDTQYF
TGTGCCAGCAGCTTATCTAGCGCCAGCACAGATACGCAGTATTTT
>NA|TRBV5-1|NA|TRBJ2-2
CASRNTPGELFF
TGCGCCAGCAGAAATACACCCGGGGAGCTGTTTTTT
>NA|TRBV10-3|NA|TRBJ2-3
CAISVPHVGGEDTQYF
TGTGCCATCAGTGTCCCCCACGTGGGGGGAGAAGATACGCAGTATTTT
>NA|TRBV9|NA|TRBJ2-7
CASSVAGYDEQYF
TGTGCCAGCAGCGTAGCGGGGTATGACGAGCAGTACTTC
>TRBD2|TRBV5-1|NA|TRBJ2-1
CASSPLAGSPNEQFF
TGCGCCAGCAGCCCACTAGCGGGGTCCCCCAATGAGCAGTTCTTC
>NA|TRBV6-5|NA|TRBJ1-1
CASSYGATGNTEAFF
TGTGCCAGCAGTTACGGGGCAACGGGCAACACTGAAGCTTTCTTT
>NA|TRBV5-1|NA|TRBJ1-1
CASGPGVPWEAFF
TGCGCCAGCGGGCCCGGGGTGCCATGGGAAGCTTTCTTT
>NA|TRBV6-1|NA|TRBJ1-1
CASRLGLYEAFF
TGTGCCAGCAGATTGGGCCTTTATGAAGCTTTCTTT
>NA|TRBV7-9|NA|TRBJ1-2
CSSSSLLIYGYTF
TGTTCCAGCAGCTCACTGCTGATCTATGGCTACACCTTC
>TRBD2|TRBV11-2|NA|TRBJ2-7
CASSLEGRLAVYEQYF
TGTGCCAGCAGCTTAGAAGGTCGACTAGCGGTCTACGAGCAGTACTTC
>NA|TRBV7-9|NA|TRBJ1-4
CATGTEKLFF
TGTGCCACAGGAACGGAAAAACTGTTTTTT
>TRBD1|TRBV7-2|NA|TRBJ2-4
CASSFQGAAKNIQYF
TGTGCCAGCAGCTTTCAGGGGGCGGCCAAAAACATTCAGTACTTC
>NA|TRBV7-2|NA|TRBJ2-7
CASSFYGSPYEQYF
TGTGCCAGCAGCTTTTATGGGAGTCCCTACGAGCAGTACTTC
>TRBD1|TRBV4-1|NA|TRBJ2-5
CASSPGTGVQETQYF
TGCGCCAGCAGTCCCGGGACAGGGGTTCAAGAGACCCAGTACTTC
>NA|TRBV28|NA|TRBJ2-7
CASSLGDYEQYF
TGTGCCAGCAGTCTAGGGGACTACGAGCAGTACTTC
>NA|TRBV30|NA|TRBJ2-7
CAWELNTGSEQYF
TGTGCCTGGGAACTCAATACCGGGTCCGAGCAGTACTTC
>TRBD2|TRBV5-4|NA|TRBJ2-3
CASSIGGLAISTDTQYF
TGTGCCAGCAGCATTGGGGGACTAGCGATTAGCACAGATACGCAGTATTTT
>TRBD2|TRBV7-2|NA|TRBJ2-3
CASSLRGRPSGRDKYF
TGTGCCAGCAGCCTGCGGGGGCGGCCTAGCGGGAGAGATAAGTATTTT
>NA|TRBV25-1|few|TRBJ1-1
CASSGLDSNTEAFF
TGTGCCAGCAGTGGACTGGACAGTAACACTGAAGCTTTCTTT
>TRBD2|TRBV2|NA|TRBJ2-7
CASKGVSGSYEQYF
TGTGCCAGCAAGGGGGTTAGCGGGAGCTACGAGCAGTACTTC
>TRBD2|TRBV5-7|NA|TRBJ2-1
CARGASGRYNEQFF
TGTGCCCGTGGGGCTAGCGGGAGGTACAATGAGCAGTTCTTC
>TRBD1|TRBV7-9|NA|TRBJ1-4
CSSRGTGVRTNEKLFF
TGTTCCAGCAGGGGGACAGGAGTAAGAACTAATGAAAAACTGTTTTTT
>NA|TRBV5-8|NA|TRBJ2-1
CAMRTYNEQFF
TGTGCGATGCGGACCTACAATGAGCAGTTCTTC
>TRBD1|TRBV5-4|NA|TRBJ2-3
CASSLGTGGTDTQYF
TGTGCCAGCAGCTTGGGAACAGGGGGCACAGATACGCAGTATTTT
>TRBD1|TRBV29-1|few|TRBJ1-3
CSATGTGGRGNTIYF
TGCAGCGCCACAGGGACAGGGGGCCGTGGAAACACCATATATTTT
>TRBD2|TRBV7-9|NA|TRBJ2-1
CASSPGTGREQFF
TGTGCCAGCAGCCCAGGGACCGGGAGGGAGCAGTTCTTC
>NA|TRBV7-8|NA|TRBJ2-7
CASSSGTIYEQYF
TGTGCCAGCAGCTCCGGGACAATCTACGAGCAGTACTTC